This entry lists 27 T cell receptor beta chains sequenced from one sample in a study of T cell repertoires in cytomegalovirus infection. Using its own MiXCR run on the reads, TCRdb lists one record per CDR3 protein. The sample has some 400,000 distinct CDR3 sequences, 25% to 40% seen once. Sequencing was done on a sample of PBMCs. The receptors stem from a human donor in good health (CMV status not recorded). Some clones in this sample may be carry-over from other donors' samples.

This clonotype has a handful of counts. The CDR3 nucleotides are TGCGCCAGCAGCCAAGCCCCCCTCAGTGTCCGCTATGGCTACACCTTC. This encodes CASSQAPLSVRYGYTF. The genes are TRBV4-3 and TRBJ1-2; D is undetermined. The CDR3 loop spans 16 amino acids. V lost 1 base to trimming and J lost 4 bases, with 16 bases between them. CDR1 is LGHNA and CDR2 is YSLEER in the germline V gene.

This clonotype was seen a few times. J is TRBJ2-5 and V is TRBV12-3 or TRBV12-4; a possible D gene is TRBD2 (6 bases). The V gene lost 2 bases and the J gene lost 5 bases, with 12 bases spanning the gap. There are 14 residues in the CDR3. DNA for the CDR3: TGTGCCAGCAGTTTAACCGGGGGAGTGGAGACCCAGTACTTC. Protein sequence: CASSLTGGVETQYF.

This clonotype was seen more than once but under ten times. The rearrangement joins TRBV5-4 to TRBJ1-1, with a weak D call TRBD1 (6 bases). The V end lost 0 bases, the J end lost 3 bases, and 12 bases lay between the germline ends. The length of the CDR3 is 15 residues. Germline V gene lookup returns CDR1 SGHNT and CDR2 YYREEE (reference sequence). The CDR3, as DNA: TGTGCCAGCAGCTTGGTGGGGGCTGGTGACACTGAAGCTTTCTTT. This sequence encodes CASSLVGAGDTEAFF. Variable domain in full (rest from reference TRBV5-4 and TRBJ1-1): ETGVTQSPTHLIKTRGQQVTLRCSSQSGHNTVSWYQQALGQGPQFIFQYYREEENGRGNFPPRFSGLQFPNYSSELNVNALELDDSALYLCASSLVGAGDTEAFFGQGTRLTVV.

This clonotype has only a few counts. The chain links TRBV6-2 or TRBV6-3 to TRBJ2-7; D is unclear. The V end lost 1 base, the J end lost 5 bases, and 9 bases lay between the germline ends. CDR3 length: 13 amino acids. Per germline, CDR1 MNHEY and CDR2 SVGEGT. CDR3 sequence reads: CASSYFIWDEQYF. The CDR3 bases are TGTGCCAGCAGTTACTTCATCTGGGACGAGCAGTACTTC.

The DNA of the CDR3 is TGTGCCAGCAGCGTGGCGGTAAACACCGGGGAGCTGTTTTTT. Protein product: CASSVAVNTGELFF. The rearrangement uses TRBV9 and TRBJ2-2; the D is unclear. This CDR3 is 14 amino acids long. Per the germline V gene, CDR1 is SGDLS and CDR2 is YYNGEE. The V gene lost 2 bases and the J gene lost 2 bases, with 7 bases spanning the gap.

This clonotype came up a few times. V and J are TRBV5-4 and TRBJ2-1; no firm D call. V lost 1 base to trimming and J lost 3 bases, with 8 bases between them. CDR3 length equals 14 residues. Germline V CDR1 and CDR2: SGHNT, YYREEE (reference sequence). CDR3 DNA: TGTGCCAGCAGCTTGTCCGGGCGCTACAATGAGCAGTTCTTC. It translates to CASSLSGRYNEQFF.

This clonotype was picked up a small number of times. The rearrangement uses TRBV2 and TRBJ2-3; D remains ambiguous. In germline, CDR1 is SNHLY, CDR2 FYNNEI. V lost 7 bases and J 0 bases, leaving 11 bases between the germline ends. This CDR3 region has 14 residues. CDR3 protein: CASTTPGSTDTQYF. As DNA, the CDR3 is TGTGCCAGCACTACCCCCGGGAGCACAGATACGCAGTATTTT. The full variable domain, in which reference TRBV2 and TRBJ2-3 provide the parts outside the CDR3, is EPEVTQTPSHQVTQMGQEVILRCVPISNHLYFYWYRQILGQKVEFLVSFYNNEISEKSEIFDDQFSVERPDGSNFTLKIRSTKLEDSAMYFCASTTPGSTDTQYFGPGTRLTVL.

CDR3 nucleotides: TGCGCCAGCAGCCAAGAGTTGGGGTGGGCTAGGAATGGCTACACCTTC. The encoded protein is CASSQELGWARNGYTF. The V and J genes are TRBV4-1 and TRBJ1-2; no firm D call. The CDR3 runs 16 residues. V was shortened by 0 bases and J by 6 bases, with 17 bases between the two germline ends. Germline loops: CDR1 MGHRA, CDR2 YSYEKL.

The chain links TRBV7-4 to TRBJ1-5; the D gene is possibly TRBD1 (6 bases). Germline CDR1 is SGHVT and CDR2 is SQSDAQ. Trimming removed 2 bases at V and 16 bases at J, with 15 bases between. This CDR3 spans 12 amino acids. The CDR3 sequence is CASSLSVGGHHF. The CDR3, as DNA: TGTGCCAGCAGCTTAAGTGTTGGGGGCCATCATTTT.

Turning to this clonotype: Because it lacks the conserved phenylalanine or tryptophan at the end, this CDR3 is likely a read error. The chain carries TRBV27 and TRBJ1-2, with 9 bases aligning to TRBD1. CDR3 size: 18 residues. After removal of 7 bases from V and 7 bases from J, the junction contained 22 bases not matched to a gene. In germline, CDR1 is MNHEY, CDR2 SMNVEV (reference sequence). CDR3 sequence (DNA): TGTGCCAGCACCCTAGGGGGTACCGGGACAGGGTCGGTTAGTGGCTACACCCTC. Translation: CASTLGGTGTGSVSGYTL.

CDR3 sequence (DNA): TGTGCCAGCAATCGGGACAGGGTGAACACCATATATTTT. Protein sequence: CASNRDRVNTIYF. This chain uses TRBV2 with TRBJ1-3, with 9 nucleotides matching TRBD1. Unmatched junction bases numbered 5, after V lost 7 bases and J lost 7 bases. Germline V gene data show CDR1 as SNHLY and CDR2 as FYNNEI. The CDR3 has 13 residues.

As for this clonotype: Here the CDR3 omits its conserved ending phenylalanine or tryptophan, so a read error is the likely source. The chain combines TRBV12-3 or TRBV12-4 with TRBJ1-4; weak D call: TRBD1 (5 bases). The V gene lost 6 bases and the J gene lost 5 bases, with 13 bases spanning the gap. The CDR3 is 14 amino acids. The CDR3: CASSPGRQNEKLFS. For the CDR3, the DNA is TGTGCCAGCAGCCCGGGACGGCAGAATGAAAAACTGTTTTCT.

Ten or more counts support this clonotype. The rearrangement uses TRBV12-3 or TRBV12-4 and TRBJ2-5; 8 bases are a match to TRBD1. This CDR3 is built from 14 residues. Trimming at V came to 4 bases and at J to 1 base, leaving 2 bases not matched to a gene. The CDR3 here is CASSSDRVQETQYF. The CDR3, as DNA: TGTGCCAGCAGTTCGGACAGGGTCCAAGAGACCCAGTACTTC.

The chain carries TRBV7-6 and TRBJ2-5; 10 nucleotides line up with TRBD1. J gave up 5 bases and V 5 bases, and 5 bases lay outside the gene matches. Per germline, CDR1 SGHVS and CDR2 FNYEAQ. The CDR3 has 14 amino acids. CDR3 nucleotide sequence: TGTGCCAGCAGCCCGGGACAGGGGCACGAGACCCAGTACTTC. As protein: CASSPGQGHETQYF. Drawing the rest from reference TRBV7-6 and TRBJ2-5, the complete variable domain is GAGVSQSPRYKVTKRGQDVALRCDPISGHVSLYWYRQALGQGPEFLTYFNYEAQQDKSGLPNDRFSAERPEGSISTLTIQRTEQRDSAMYRCASSPGQGHETQYFGPGTRLLVL.

The chain links TRBV5-6 to TRBJ2-3; possibly TRBD1 for D (5 bases). Deletions cut 0 bases from V and 5 bases from J, with 7 bases between. The V gene's germline CDR1 is SGHDT and CDR2 YYEEEE. The CDR3 runs to 13 residues. CDR3 nucleotide sequence: TGTGCCAGCAGCTTGGAAGGGGTAGATACGCAGTATTTT. Translating gives CASSLEGVDTQYF.

This clonotype was counted ten times or more. J is TRBJ1-2 and V is TRBV7-2; D remains ambiguous. The CDR3 is 14 residues long. In germline, CDR1 is SGHTA, CDR2 FQGNSA. V shed 1 base and J shed 8 bases, with 14 bases lying between them. The CDR3 DNA sequence: TGTGCCAGCAGCTTAGGAGGCCGATCGAGGGGCTACACCTTC. This codes for CASSLGGRSRGYTF.

This clonotype showed up many times. CDR3 sequence: CASSPTRVANQPQHF. In DNA, the CDR3 is TGTGCCAGCAGTCCCACGAGGGTAGCAAATCAGCCCCAGCATTTT. This chain uses TRBV12-3 or TRBV12-4 with TRBJ1-5; no reliable D call. This CDR3 contains 15 residues. Trimming stripped 5 bases from V and 4 bases from J, with 15 bases between.

This sequence joins TRBV10-3 and TRBJ2-7; D is undetermined. Germline V gene sequence: CDR1 ENHRY, CDR2 SYGVKD. V lost 9 bases and J lost 0, with 12 bases in between. CDR3 length equals 13 residues. The DNA for the CDR3 is TGTGCCATTTGGTCCCCTAGCTCCTACGAGCAGTACTTC. This translates into CAIWSPSSYEQYF.

This chain joins TRBV5-4 and TRBJ2-5; maybe TRBD1 (5 bases). The V end lost 4 bases, the J end lost 0 bases, and 19 bases lay between the germline ends. CDR3 length: 17 amino acids. Germline lookup yields CDR1 SGHNT and CDR2 YYREEE (reference sequence). CDR3 DNA sequence: TGTGCCAGCAGCGATCAGGGTGGGCGCCCGTACCAAGAGACCCAGTACTTC. Translated: CASSDQGGRPYQETQYF.

This chain links TRBV7-6 with TRBJ2-5; the D is unclear. The CDR3 is 16 amino acids. Germline V gives CDR1 SGHVS, CDR2 FNYEAQ. Trimming took off 1 base at V and 0 bases at J, with 12 bases between the two ends. The CDR3 protein is CASSLGSGSNQETQYF. DNA for the CDR3: TGTGCCAGCAGCTTAGGTAGTGGGTCTAACCAAGAGACCCAGTACTTC.

This clonotype appeared many times. The chain employs TRBV9 and TRBJ1-3; D is perhaps TRBD1 (5 bases). Germline values: CDR1 SGDLS, CDR2 YYNGEE. This CDR3 contains 17 residues. The V end was cut by 3 bases, the J end by 0 bases, with 16 bases between. The CDR3 sequence: CASSEMGTGISGNTIYF. The CDR3 nucleotides read TGTGCCAGCAGCGAAATGGGGACGGGGATCTCTGGAAACACCATATATTTT.

This clonotype was recorded only once. A much larger clone lies a single base off, so this may be a read error. The genes are TRBV7-2 and TRBJ1-2; TRBD1 might be the D (5 bases). The CDR3 totals 14 residues. CDR1 and CDR2 from the germline V gene are SGHTA and FQGNSA. In DNA form, the CDR3 reads TGTGTCGGAAACCAGGCGGGGGGGAACTATGGCTACACCTTC. Its protein is CVGNQAGGNYGYTF.

This clonotype is a singleton in its sample. The rearrangement joins TRBV10-3 to TRBJ2-7, with 12 bases identical to TRBD2. The CDR3 contains 14 residues. With 4 bases clipped from V and 6 bases from J, the junction kept 4 bases outside the gene matches. Per germline, CDR1 ENHRY and CDR2 SYGVKD. The DNA of the CDR3 is TGTGCCATCAGTGGACTAGCGGGGGTCGGCGAGCAGTACTTC. Protein sequence: CAISGLAGVGEQYF.

This clonotype was counted once. The CDR3 end shows no conserved phenylalanine or tryptophan, and so a read error is likely. The chain joins TRBV5-5 to TRBJ1-2; D uncertain. Germline lookup yields CDR1 SGHKS and CDR2 YYEKEE (reference sequence). With 0 bases removed from V and 1 base from J, the gap between germline ends came to 13 bases. The CDR3 length is 16 residues. CDR3 loop: CASSLDPQPRNYGYTL. CDR3 bases: TGTGCCAGCAGCTTGGACCCCCAGCCCCGTAACTATGGCTACACCTTA.

The chain links TRBV20-1 to TRBJ1-6; no clear D. The germline V gene encodes CDR1 DFQATT and CDR2 SNEGSKA (reference sequence). This CDR3 has 16 residues. Trimming stripped 5 bases from V and 0 bases from J, with 14 bases between. DNA of the CDR3: TGCAGTGCTCGTTTTGACCGAAGCTCCTATAATTCACCCCTCCACTTT. Residues: CSARFDRSSYNSPLHF.

This clonotype was counted between two and nine times. The chain couples TRBV27 to TRBJ2-7; D possibly corresponds to TRBD1 (6 bases). The CDR3 totals 14 residues. Germline V gene sequence: CDR1 MNHEY, CDR2 SMNVEV (reference sequence). Trimming shortened V by 2 bases and J by 3 bases, and 11 bases separated the two germline ends. The CDR3 protein is CASSLKGVDYEQYF. The CDR3 DNA reads TGTGCCAGCAGTTTAAAGGGGGTGGACTACGAGCAGTACTTC.

This clonotype was detected a few times. An end of the junction does not agree with germline; a read error may underlie this. The rearrangement links TRBV7-7 to TRBJ2-5, with 7 bases that match TRBD2. Looked up from germline, CDR1 is SSHAT and CDR2 is FNYEAQ (reference sequence). The CDR3 runs to 14 residues. CDR3 DNA: TGTGCTAGCAGCTTGACTAGCCGGGGAGAGACCCAGTACTTC. Translating it yields CASSLTSRGETQYF.